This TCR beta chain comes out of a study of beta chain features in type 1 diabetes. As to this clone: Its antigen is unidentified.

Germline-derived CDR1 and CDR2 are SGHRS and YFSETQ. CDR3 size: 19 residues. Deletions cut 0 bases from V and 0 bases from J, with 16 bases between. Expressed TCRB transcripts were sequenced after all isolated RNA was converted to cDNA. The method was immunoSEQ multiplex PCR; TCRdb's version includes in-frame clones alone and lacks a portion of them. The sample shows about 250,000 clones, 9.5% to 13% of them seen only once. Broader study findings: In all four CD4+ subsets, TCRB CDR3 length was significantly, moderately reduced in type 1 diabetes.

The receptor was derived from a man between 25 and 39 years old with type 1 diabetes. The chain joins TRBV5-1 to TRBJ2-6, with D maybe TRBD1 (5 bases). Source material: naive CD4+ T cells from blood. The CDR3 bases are TGCGCCAGCAGCTTGGGCCCCTCAGGGCCCGGCTCTGGGGCCAACGTCCTGACTTTC. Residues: CASSLGPSGPGSGANVLTF.